This TCR beta chain was observed in a study of siplizumab effects on memory and regulatory T cells. The study, taken as a whole, reports: Proliferating clones, CD4+ or CD8+, lacked an assignable naive or memory phenotype in roughly 75-95% of cases. Siplizumab significantly brought down the alloreactive sequences that trace back to unstimulated CD4+ memory cells. In unstimulated cells, naive T cells appeared more diverse than memory T cells and seemed major alloresponse contributors.

V was cut by 2 bases and J by 0 bases, with 16 bases left in between. CDR3 length: 17 amino acids. Germline CDR1 and CDR2: MNHNS and SASEGT. The assay covered around 9.1 x 10^4 TCR templates per sample. Only in-frame clones appear in the TCRdb table, and some are missing; sequencing was by immunoSEQ multiplex PCR. The sample includes some 99,000 clones, under 95% seen only once; the top ten take under 0.75%. As concerns this clone: Its matching antigen is unknown.

The sequence was obtained from a human donor in good health. Material: Tregs sorted from blood. This sequence joins TRBV6-1 and TRBJ1-2; D uncertain. The CDR3 DNA follows: TGTGCCAGCAGTGAAACCGCTCCGGGTGAAGCTAACTATGGCTACACCTTC. Residues: CASSETAPGEANYGYTF.